One and the same sample provided the 5 T cell receptor beta chains below, sequenced in a study of T cell responses to AZD1222 COVID-19 vaccine. Assay used: immunoSEQ multiplex PCR; TCRdb lists only in-frame clones, some missing. The data contain roughly 110,000 clones, around 90% of them singletons. The material was peripheral blood, obtained on day 0 of AZD1222 vaccination. The receptor set was obtained from an adult in good health.

V and J are TRBV12-3 or TRBV12-4 and TRBJ1-2, with D perhaps matching TRBD1 (5 bases). Trimming removed 3 bases at V and 7 bases at J, with 9 bases between. The CDR3 sequence is 12 residues long. DNA of the CDR3: TGTGCCAGCAGTTTTGTCCAGGGTGGCTACACCTTC. This encodes CASSFVQGGYTF.

The chain employs TRBV7-2 and TRBJ2-3; 8 bases agree with TRBD2. The CDR3 is 15 amino acids. Germline loops: CDR1 SGHTA, CDR2 FQGNSA. Trimming at V came to 5 bases and at J to 1 base, leaving 5 bases not matched to a gene. The CDR3 nucleotides are TGTGCCAGCAGCCCTCAAGCGGGAGGCACAGATACGCAGTATTTT. It encodes CASSPQAGGTDTQYF.

This chain connects TRBV12-3 or TRBV12-4 to TRBJ1-2; D not resolved. The CDR3 totals 13 residues. With 3 bases removed from V and 4 bases from J, the gap between germline ends came to 9 bases. The CDR3 coding sequence is TGTGCCAGCAGTTTTTCTGCTACCTATGGCTACACCTTC. It translates to CASSFSATYGYTF.

The chain couples TRBV7-9 to TRBJ1-2; weak D call: TRBD1 (5 bases). CDR3 size: 13 residues. Trimming removed 4 bases from V and 6 bases from J, with 12 bases in between. CDR1 is SEHNR, CDR2 FQNEAQ, per germline (reference sequence). The CDR3 DNA follows: TGTGCCAGCAGCTGGAGGGACTTCGATGGCTACACCTTC. Amino acids: CASSWRDFDGYTF.

The gene calls are TRBV10-3 and TRBJ2-3; 12 bases are shared with TRBD2. The J segment lost 3 bases and the V segment lost 3 bases, leaving 10 bases of the junction unmatched. Germline V CDR1 and CDR2: ENHRY, SYGVKD. This CDR3 spans 18 amino acids. The CDR3 sequence: CAISDKMASGGATDTQYF. DNA for the CDR3: TGTGCCATCAGTGATAAGATGGCTAGCGGGGGGGCGACAGATACGCAGTATTTT.